The 29 T cell receptor beta chains given below trace back to one sample, sequenced in a study of T cells in women clearing cervical HPV infection. Here immunoSEQ multiplex PCR was the method, and the copy in TCRdb shows in-frame clones only, minus some. The sample features about 37,000 clones, with 6.8% in its top ten. The sequencing sample was made of blood buffy coat. These receptors came from a woman between 18 and 69 years old with a cervical HPV16 infection that either progressed to CIN3+ or cleared (not recorded which).

A word on this clone: The read ends 3 residues shy of where the CDR3 ends; the end is completed using the germline J gene. This chain joins TRBV7-3 and TRBJ2-7; 10 nucleotides line up with TRBD1. With V trimmed by 5 bases and J by 6 bases, 7 bases remained unmatched. Germline V gene data show CDR1 as SGHTA and CDR2 as FQGTGA. The CDR3 covers 14 residues. CDR3 sequence: CASSPRQGAGEQYF. The part of the CDR3 DNA that was read is TGTGCCAGCAGCCCTCGACAGGGGGCAGGCGAG.

Of note for this clone: The read finishes 3 residues shy of the CDR3 end, and the germline J gene is used to complete it. This chain connects TRBV7-2 to TRBJ1-2, with TRBD1 matching 8 bases. Germline V CDR1 and CDR2: SGHTA, FQGNSA. The CDR3 has 14 residues. CDR3 DNA (partial): TGTGCCAGCAGCTATGGACAGGGATTCTACGAC. Amino acid sequence: CASSYGQGFYD. The complete CDR3 reads CASSYGQGFYDYTF.

In the case of this clone: The read is 3 residues too short to cover the CDR3 end, so that end is filled in from the germline J gene. The chain carries TRBV2 and TRBJ2-1; the D gene is possibly TRBD2 (6 bases). Germline-derived CDR1 and CDR2 are SNHLY and FYNNEI. This CDR3 is 15 amino acids long. V was pared by 6 bases and J by 2 bases, with 14 bases between. CDR3 sequence reads: CASSSRTTTYNEQFF. The covered CDR3 bases are TGTGCCAGCAGCTCCAGGACTACCACCTACAATGAG. The complete variable domain, with remaining parts taken from reference TRBV2 and TRBJ2-1, reads EPEVTQTPSHQVTQMGQEVILRCVPISNHLYFYWYRQILGQKVEFLVSFYNNEISEKSEIFDDQFSVERPDGSNFTLKIRSTKLEDSAMYFCASSSRTTTYNEQFFGPGTRLTVL.

Points on this clone: Read sequence stops 3 residues before the CDR3 end, and the germline J gene provides the missing end. The rearrangement links TRBV2 to TRBJ2-1; 8 nucleotides agree with TRBD2. CDR3 size: 17 residues. CDR1 is SNHLY and CDR2 is FYNNEI in the germline V gene. V gave up 1 base and J gave up 3 bases; unmatched junction bases: 8. The part of the CDR3 DNA that was read is TGTGCCAGCAGTGAAGTCGGTAGCGGGAAGGGCTACAATGAG. This translates into CASSEVGSGKGYNE. The entire CDR3 reads CASSEVGSGKGYNEQFF.

Comment on this clone: Read coverage stops 3 residues before the CDR3 terminus; the germline J gene supplies the remainder. This sequence joins TRBV18 and TRBJ1-6; tentatively, D is TRBD1 (5 bases). The germline V and J ends were trimmed by 4 bases and 10 bases, with 17 bases remaining between them. The V gene's germline CDR1 is KGHSH and CDR2 LQKENI. The CDR3 is 15 residues long. The sequenced part of the CDR3 DNA is TGTGCCAGCTCACTCCAGGAAGGGGTACGATCACCC. Translating gives CASSLQEGVRSP. The whole CDR3 region reads CASSLQEGVRSPLHF.

On this clone itself: The read ends 3 residues before the CDR3 terminus; that terminus is restored from the germline J gene. The chain recombines TRBV13 with TRBJ2-3; 10 positions agree with TRBD2. There are 19 residues in the CDR3. V shed 5 bases, J shed 2 bases, and the junction held 16 bases outside the gene matches. The germline gives CDR1 PRHDT, CDR2 FYEKMQ (reference sequence). CDR3 sequence: CASSPRGVAGGGATDTQYF. The sequenced CDR3 bases are TGTGCCAGCAGCCCAAGGGGGGTAGCGGGGGGCGGGGCCACAGATACG. The full variable domain, rest sourced from reference TRBV13 and TRBJ2-3, is AAGVIQSPRHLIKEKRETATLKCYPIPRHDTVYWYQQGPGQDPQFLISFYEKMQSDKGSIPDRFSAQQFSDYHSELNMSSLELGDSALYFCASSPRGVAGGGATDTQYFGPGTRLTVL.

To note about this clone: The read terminates 3 residues before the CDR3 end, so the remaining end is supplied by the germline J gene. The chain is built from TRBV7-2 and TRBJ2-7, with D possibly matching TRBD1 (5 bases). The CDR3 runs 15 residues. The V end lost 1 base, the J end lost 1 base, and 11 bases lay between the germline ends. CDR1 and CDR2 from the germline V gene are SGHTA and FQGNSA. The CDR3 bases that were read are TGTGCCAGCAGCTTAGGCCCAGGGATTTCCTACGAG. Residues: CASSLGPGISYE. The entire CDR3 is CASSLGPGISYEQYF.

Comment on this clone: The read gets to within 3 residues of the CDR3 end, and the germline J gene fills in the rest. The rearrangement uses TRBV2 and TRBJ1-4; D possibly corresponds to TRBD1 (6 bases). The CDR3 has 14 amino acids. Germline V CDR1 and CDR2: SNHLY, FYNNEI. The CDR3 spells CASSDSGEGSPLFF. CDR3 DNA (partial): TGTGCCAGCAGTGATTCAGGGGAGGGTTCACCA. The whole variable domain, filled in from reference TRBV2 and TRBJ1-4, reads EPEVTQTPSHQVTQMGQEVILRCVPISNHLYFYWYRQILGQKVEFLVSFYNNEISEKSEIFDDQFSVERPDGSNFTLKIRSTKLEDSAMYFCASSDSGEGSPLFFGSGTQLSVL.

Turning to this clone: The read comes to an end 3 residues before the CDR3 does, leaving the germline J gene to fill in the end. The chain is built from TRBV7-3 and TRBJ1-2; possibly TRBD1 for D (6 bases). Germline V gene sequence: CDR1 SGHTA, CDR2 FQGTGA. CDR3 size: 15 residues. The CDR3 bases that were read are TGTGCCAGCAGCCCAGGACAGACCTTCACAGATACC. Protein: CASSPGQTFTDT. The CDR3 in full is CASSPGQTFTDTYTF.

The CDR3 sequence: CASSMNRVSNQPQHF. CDR3 DNA, as far as it was read: TGTGCCAGTAGTATGAACAGGGTGAGCAATCAGCCC. The chain couples TRBV19 to TRBJ1-5, with D tentatively TRBD1 (6 bases). The read terminates 3 residues ahead of where the CDR3 ends, so the germline J gene completes it. V was trimmed by 3 bases and J by 1 base, leaving 10 bases between them. The CDR3 is 15 amino acids. Germline-derived CDR1 and CDR2 are LNHDA and SQIVND (reference sequence).

Remarks on this clone: With the read ending 3 residues before the CDR3 end, the germline J gene is used to fill in that end. This sequence joins TRBV9 and TRBJ1-2; 9 bases align to TRBD1. Germline values: CDR1 SGDLS, CDR2 YYNGEE. The CDR3 extends over 15 amino acids. The V and J ends lost 6 bases and 6 bases, in that order; junction bases with no gene match: 12. The sequenced CDR3 bases are TGTGCCAGCACCCTCAGGGGACAGGGAGGGAATGGC. This codes for CASTLRGQGGNG. In full, the CDR3 is CASTLRGQGGNGYTF. Full variable domain (outside the CDR3, taken from reference TRBV9 and TRBJ1-2): DSGVTQTPKHLITATGQRVTLRCSPRSGDLSVYWYQQSLDQGLQFLIQYYNGEERAKGNILERFSAQQFPDLHSELNLSSLELGDSALYFCASTLRGQGGNGYTFGSGTRLTVV.

With respect to this clone: From the germline J gene comes the end of the CDR3, since the read stops 3 residues before it. The chain employs TRBV11-2 and TRBJ1-2; 7 bases line up with TRBD1. The CDR3 has 14 amino acids. With 8 bases clipped from V and 2 bases from J, the junction kept 8 bases outside the gene matches. Per the germline V gene, CDR1 is SGHAT and CDR2 is FQNNGV. CDR3 sequence reads: CASSHWDSNYGYTF. The covered CDR3 bases are TGTGCCAGCTCTCACTGGGACAGCAACTATGGC.

Its frequency marks this clone as medium-sized. The read terminates 3 residues before the CDR3 end, so the remaining end is supplied by the germline J gene. The J gene is TRBJ2-2, the V gene TRBV2; a possible D gene is TRBD1 (5 bases). CDR3 length: 13 residues. Trimming took 6 bases from V and 4 from J, leaving 9 bases between them. Germline V gene sequence: CDR1 SNHLY, CDR2 FYNNEI. Partial CDR3 DNA: TGTGCCAGCAGCCGGACACCCACCGGGGAG. It codes for CASSRTPTGE. In full, the CDR3 reads CASSRTPTGELFF.

Regarding this clone: The CDR3 end lies 3 residues beyond the end of the read and is filled in from the germline J gene. The chain joins TRBV20-1 to TRBJ2-7, with TRBD1 identical over 9 bases. Germline CDR1 DFQATT, CDR2 SNEGSKA (reference sequence). The CDR3 sequence is 13 residues long. V was clipped by 3 bases and J by 4 bases; unmatched bases: 4. The sequenced part of the CDR3 DNA is TGCAGTGCTAGGGGACAGGGAGAGTACGAG. Residues: CSARGQGEYE. The complete CDR3 protein is CSARGQGEYEQYF.

About this clone itself: Coverage ceases 3 residues before the CDR3 finishes, and the germline J gene fills in the end. The rearrangement links TRBV6-1 to TRBJ1-2, with D maybe TRBD1 (5 bases). Germline V gene sequence: CDR1 MNHNS, CDR2 SASEGT. Trimming left V 3 bases short and J 5 bases short, with 13 bases between. CDR3 length equals 14 residues. CDR3 region: CASSDGGFNYGYTF. Incomplete CDR3 DNA: TGTGCCAGCAGTGATGGGGGGTTCAATTATGGC.

As regards this clone: From the germline J gene comes the end of the CDR3, since the read stops 3 residues before it. The rearrangement joins TRBV7-9 to TRBJ2-4; D is ambiguous. The CDR3 extends over 13 amino acids. CDR1 is SEHNR, CDR2 FQNEAQ, per germline (reference sequence). CDR3 DNA (partial): TGTGCCAGCAGCTTAGCAGGGCTTCTGGGT. Translating gives CASSLAGLLG. The entire CDR3 protein is CASSLAGLLGQYF.

Turning to this clone: Read coverage stops 3 residues before the CDR3 terminus; the germline J gene supplies the remainder. The V call is TRBV30, the J call TRBJ1-1; weak D call: TRBD1 (5 bases). V was clipped by 4 bases and J by 4 bases, with 19 bases between them. Germline loops: CDR1 GTSNPN, CDR2 SVGIG (reference sequence). CDR3 length: 15 amino acids. CDR3 in amino acids: CAWNLPQGVTTEAFF. CDR3 DNA (partial): TGTGCCTGGAATCTTCCCCAAGGGGTGACCACTGAA.

Regarding this clone: The read comes to an end 3 residues before the CDR3 does, leaving the germline J gene to fill in the end. The chain couples TRBV7-6 to TRBJ2-3, with a weak D call TRBD2 (5 bases). This CDR3 has 16 amino acids. Germline assignment: CDR1 SGHVS and CDR2 FNYEAQ. Trimming removed 1 base from V and 2 bases from J, with 13 bases in between. The CDR3 DNA, read in part, is TGTGCCAGCAGCTTAGGGGTAGCGCTGTTCACAGATACG. It codes for CASSLGVALFTDT. The whole CDR3 sequence is CASSLGVALFTDTQYF.

With regard to this clone: Sequencing ends 3 residues short of the CDR3 end; the germline J gene provides the rest. The chain joins TRBV19 to TRBJ2-4; 7 bases fit TRBD2. Germline lookup yields CDR1 LNHDA and CDR2 SQIVND (reference sequence). The CDR3 is 12 amino acids. The CDR3 region is CASSIGGNGQYF. The part of the CDR3 DNA that was read is TGTGCCAGTAGTATCGGGGGGAATGGT.

Comments on this clone: The read terminates 3 residues before the CDR3 end, so the remaining end is supplied by the germline J gene. The chain is built from TRBV18 and TRBJ1-1, with D maybe TRBD1 (5 bases). The V end lost 3 bases, the J end lost 4 bases, and 15 bases lay between the germline ends. Germline-derived CDR1 and CDR2 are KGHSH and LQKENI. This CDR3 spans 15 amino acids. CDR3 DNA (partial): TGTGCCAGCTCACCGTCCGGGGGTTCGCGCACTGAA. Amino acid sequence: CASSPSGGSRTE. The complete CDR3 sequence is CASSPSGGSRTEAFF.

Points on this clone: The observed sequence ends 3 residues before the CDR3 terminus, with the missing tail filled in from the germline J gene. The J gene is TRBJ2-3, the V gene TRBV7-3, with 9 bases identical to TRBD2. The V gene's germline CDR1 is SGHTA and CDR2 FQGTGA. The V segment lost 1 base and the J segment 4 bases; nucleotides outside the gene matches: 15. The CDR3 consists of 19 residues. The CDR3 DNA, read in part, is TGTGCCAGCAGCTTAAGATCGCCGGTAGCGGGAGCGTTCTCAGATACG. As protein: CASSLRSPVAGAFSDT. The full CDR3 is CASSLRSPVAGAFSDTQYF.

With regard to this clone: One end of the junction varies from germline; a read error may be responsible. The read falls 3 residues short of the CDR3 end, and the missing part is taken from the germline J gene. Other DNA sequences from this sample encode an identical CDR3 as well. This chain links TRBV13 with TRBJ1-3, with TRBD1 matching 7 bases. The CDR3 contains 13 residues. Germline values: CDR1 PRHDT, CDR2 FYEKMQ (reference sequence). The covered CDR3 bases are TGTGCCAGCAGCTACAGGGGTGGAAACACG. Translation gives CASSYRGGNT. The entire CDR3 protein reads CASSYRGGNTIYF. Looking up the rest from reference TRBV13 and TRBJ1-3 gives the full variable domain: AAGVIQSPRHLIKEKRETATLKCYPIPRHDTVYWYQQGPGQDPQFLISFYEKMQSDKGSIPDRFSAQQFSDYHSELNMSSLELGDSALYFCASSYRGGNTIYFGEGSWLTVV.

Note on this clone: The read halts 3 residues ahead of the CDR3 end, with the missing end drawn from the germline J gene. The chain combines TRBV5-1 with TRBJ2-7; TRBD2 agrees at 11 bases. After removal of 4 bases from V and 3 bases from J, the junction contained 6 bases not matched to a gene. Germline V gives CDR1 SGHRS, CDR2 YFSETQ. The CDR3 has 15 residues. The CDR3 DNA, read in part, is TGCGCCAGCAGCCTTGAGGGGACTAGCGGCTACGAG. This codes for CASSLEGTSGYE. The full CDR3 sequence reads CASSLEGTSGYEQYF. Filled out from reference TRBV5-1 and TRBJ2-7, the complete variable domain reads KAGVTQTPRYLIKTRGQQVTLSCSPISGHRSVSWYQQTPGQGLQFLFEYFSETQRNKGNFPGRFSGRQFSNSRSEMNVSTLELGDSALYLCASSLEGTSGYEQYFGPGTRLTVT.

As to this clone: The observed sequence ends 3 residues before the CDR3 terminus, with the missing tail filled in from the germline J gene. The chain combines TRBV23-1 with TRBJ1-1, with TRBD1 matching 9 bases. TRBV23-1 falls under the ORF class, with uncertain function. The CDR3 sequence is 20 residues long. With V trimmed by 1 base and J by 1 base, 16 bases remained unmatched. The sequenced part of the CDR3 DNA is TGCGCCAGCAGTCAATGGGGACAGGGTCCTCTCGTCGGGCCGAACACTGAA. It yields the protein CASSQWGQGPLVGPNTE. The full CDR3 sequence reads CASSQWGQGPLVGPNTEAFF.

A remark on this clone: The read ends 3 residues early relative to the CDR3; the germline J gene fills the gap. The chain joins TRBV12-3 or TRBV12-4 to TRBJ1-2; maybe TRBD1 (6 bases). With 6 bases removed from V and 3 bases from J, the gap between germline ends came to 11 bases. The CDR3 is made up of 13 amino acids. Partial CDR3 DNA: TGTGCCAGCAGCCCCGAGGGGGACTATGGC. Protein product: CASSPEGDYG. The entire CDR3 is CASSPEGDYGYTF.

A word on this clone: The read falls 3 residues short of the CDR3 end, and the missing part is taken from the germline J gene. The chain is built from TRBV27 and TRBJ1-2; TRBD1 aligns across 8 bases. The CDR3 is 13 amino acids. Trimming at V came to 8 bases and at J to 6 bases, leaving 8 bases not matched to a gene. From germline, CDR1 is MNHEY and CDR2 SMNVEV (reference sequence). CDR3 DNA, as far as it was read: TGTGCCAGCGGCAGATTGACAGGGGATGGC. Protein product: CASGRLTGDG. The CDR3 as a whole reads CASGRLTGDGYTF.

For this clone: The read gets to within 3 residues of the CDR3 end, and the germline J gene fills in the rest. This chain joins TRBV4-2 and TRBJ2-7; D could derive from TRBD1 or TRBD2 (5 bases each). Between the trimmed V and J ends, which lost 1 base and 2 bases, there was a span of 9 bases. This CDR3 is 14 amino acids long. Germline V lookup: CDR1 LGHNA, CDR2 YNFKEQ. The part of the CDR3 DNA that was read is TGTGCCAGCAGCCAAGGGCAGGGAGCCTACGAG. Its translation: CASSQGQGAYE. The whole CDR3 region reads CASSQGQGAYEQYF.

Comment on this clone: The read is 3 residues too short to cover the CDR3 end, so that end is filled in from the germline J gene. The chain carries TRBV5-1 and TRBJ1-1; the D gene is possibly TRBD1 (5 bases). Germline V gene data show CDR1 as SGHRS and CDR2 as YFSETQ. Trimming took 0 bases from V and 4 from J, leaving 13 bases between them. This CDR3 is built from 15 residues. Here the CDR3 reads CASSLVSGLSTEAFF. Incomplete CDR3 DNA: TGCGCCAGCAGCTTGGTGTCAGGGTTGAGCACTGAA.

The covered CDR3 bases are TGTGCCTGGAGTGACGGGACTAGCGGGAGAACAGATACG. Protein product: CAWSDGTSGRTDT. The full CDR3 reads CAWSDGTSGRTDTQYF. The J gene is TRBJ2-3, the V gene TRBV30, with 14 nucleotides matching TRBD2. The read ends 3 residues shy of where the CDR3 ends; the end is completed using the germline J gene. This CDR3 has 16 residues. The V gene's germline CDR1 is GTSNPN and CDR2 SVGIG (reference sequence). The J segment lost 3 bases and the V segment lost 1 base, leaving 3 bases of the junction unmatched. The entire variable domain, with the rest obtained from reference TRBV30 and TRBJ2-3, is as follows: SQTIHQWPATLVQPVGSPLSLECTVEGTSNPNLYWYRQAAGRGLQLLFYSVGIGQISSEVPQNLSASRPQDRQFILSSKKLLLSDSGFYLCAWSDGTSGRTDTQYFGPGTRLTVL.